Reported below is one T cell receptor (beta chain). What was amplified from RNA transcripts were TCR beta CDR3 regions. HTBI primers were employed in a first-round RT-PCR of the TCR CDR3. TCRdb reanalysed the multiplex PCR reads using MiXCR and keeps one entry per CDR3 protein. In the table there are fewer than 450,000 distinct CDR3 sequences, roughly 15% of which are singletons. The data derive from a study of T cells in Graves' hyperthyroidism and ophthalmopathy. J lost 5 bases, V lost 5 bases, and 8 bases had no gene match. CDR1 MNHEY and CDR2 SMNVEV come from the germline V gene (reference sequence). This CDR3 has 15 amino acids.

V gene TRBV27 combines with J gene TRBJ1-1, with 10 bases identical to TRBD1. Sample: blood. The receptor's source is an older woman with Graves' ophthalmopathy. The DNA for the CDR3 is TGTGCCAGCAGTCCCAGGACAGGGGGAGGAACTGAAGCTTTCTTT. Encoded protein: CASSPRTGGGTEAFF.